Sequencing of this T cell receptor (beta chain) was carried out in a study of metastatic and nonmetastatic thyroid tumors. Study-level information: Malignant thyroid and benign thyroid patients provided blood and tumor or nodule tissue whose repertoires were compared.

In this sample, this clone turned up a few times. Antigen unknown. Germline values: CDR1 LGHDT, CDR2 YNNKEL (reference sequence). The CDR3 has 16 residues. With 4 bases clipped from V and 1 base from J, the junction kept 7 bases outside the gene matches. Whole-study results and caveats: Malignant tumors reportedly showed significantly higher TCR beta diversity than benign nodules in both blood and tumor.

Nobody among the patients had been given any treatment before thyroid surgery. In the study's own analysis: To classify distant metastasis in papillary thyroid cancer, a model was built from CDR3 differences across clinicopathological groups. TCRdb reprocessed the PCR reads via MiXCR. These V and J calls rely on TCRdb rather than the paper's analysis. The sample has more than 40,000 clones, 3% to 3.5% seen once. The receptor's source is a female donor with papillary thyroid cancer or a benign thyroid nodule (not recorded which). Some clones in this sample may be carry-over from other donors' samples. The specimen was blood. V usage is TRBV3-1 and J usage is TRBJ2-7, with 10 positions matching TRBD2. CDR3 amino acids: CASSLRSSGRSYEQYF. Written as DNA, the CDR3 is TGTGCCAGCAGCCTCCGGTCTAGCGGGAGATCCTACGAGCAGTACTTC.